This T cell receptor beta chain was identified in a study of T cells after yellow fever vaccination. CDR1 is SGHNT, CDR2 YYREEE, per germline (reference sequence). This CDR3 contains 16 residues. Trimming left V 3 bases short and J 1 base short, with 14 bases between. Regarding the study as a whole: Overall, a small share of clonotypes was seen in both CD4 and CD8 compartments.

This clonotype has more than one count but fewer than ten. The antigen is unknown. A universal primer site and UMIs were added as TCR cDNA was made by 5'RACE template switching. Using its own MiXCR run on the 5' RACE reads, TCRdb lists one record per CDR3 protein. The sample has about 550,000 distinct CDR3 sequences; roughly a fifth are singletons. Material: PBMCs, obtained 15 days after the yellow fever booster vaccination. The chain employs TRBV5-4 and TRBJ2-1; D may be TRBD2 (5 bases). The sequence derives from a man aged 25 to 45 who received the YFV17D yellow fever vaccine. CDR3 bases: TGTGCCAGCAGCTCAGGAATAGCGTTTTCCTACAATGAGCAGTTCTTC. This sequence encodes CASSSGIAFSYNEQFF.